This passage covers 22 T cell receptor beta chains from one sample sequenced in a study of identical twins (dated by TCRdb to about 2016). The library was obtained by 5' RACE. This sample was sequenced with an Illumina HiSeq 2000. TCRdb trimmed the raw reads at Q25, called clones with MiXCR and kept productive beta chains. Rows with a matching CDR3 protein are joined into one entry that keeps the most common DNA and genes. The sample table contains about 530,000 distinct CDR3 sequences; only one count was recorded for 20% to 25% of them. The ten most abundant clones make up roughly 0.5% of the sample. This sample also belongs to another study, concerning yellow fever vaccine responses in identical twins.

Material: CD4+ T cells sorted from blood. The receptors shown here come from a woman aged 18-29 years in good health.

The chain joins TRBV20-1 to TRBJ2-6; D not certain. The germline V gene encodes CDR1 DFQATT and CDR2 SNEGSKA (reference sequence). Trimming stripped 0 bases from V and 4 bases from J, with 4 bases between. The CDR3 length is 13 residues. The CDR3 DNA reads as TGCAGTGCTAGAGAGCCGGGGGCCAACGTCCTGACTTTC. It specifies CSAREPGANVLTF.

This CDR3 reads CASSEPRGQETQYF. CDR3 DNA sequence: TGTGCCAGCAGCGAACCCCGAGGCCAAGAGACCCAGTACTTC. This sequence joins TRBV5-5 and TRBJ2-5; D gene uncertain. V shed 4 bases and J shed 1 base, with 11 bases lying between them. The germline V gene has CDR1 SGHKS and CDR2 YYEKEE (reference sequence). CDR3 length: 14 amino acids.

This clonotype was detected only a few times. CDR3 DNA: TGTGCCATCAGTGCCACCGGGACTAGCGGGAAACCTAGCACAGATACGCAGTATTTT. Its translation is CAISATGTSGKPSTDTQYF. The chain employs TRBV10-3 and TRBJ2-3, with 13 nucleotides matching TRBD2. The CDR3 totals 19 residues. CDR1 is ENHRY and CDR2 is SYGVKD in the germline V gene. Germline trimming cut 4 bases from V and 0 bases from J; bases unmatched to any gene: 10.

The V gene is TRBV6-1, the J gene TRBJ2-3; the D is unclear. The CDR3 is made up of 15 amino acids. V gave up 11 bases and J gave up 6 bases, with 24 bases separating them. Germline CDR1 and CDR2: MNHNS and SASEGT. CDR3 bases: TGTGCCGCAGCGAAACCGGGCCTACCTGGCGATACGCAGTATTTT. It specifies CAAAKPGLPGDTQYF.

The CDR3 sequence is CATTSGLSYNEQFF. The CDR3, as DNA: TGTGCCACCACTAGCGGACTCTCCTACAATGAGCAGTTCTTC. The V call is TRBV2, the J call TRBJ2-1; 8 nucleotides line up with TRBD2. Trimming took 10 bases from V and 0 from J; bases not matched to a gene: 5. This CDR3 is built from 14 residues. Germline CDR1 is SNHLY and CDR2 is FYNNEI. The full variable domain, in which reference TRBV2 and TRBJ2-1 provide the parts outside the CDR3, is EPEVTQTPSHQVTQMGQEVILRCVPISNHLYFYWYRQILGQKVEFLVSFYNNEISEKSEIFDDQFSVERPDGSNFTLKIRSTKLEDSAMYFCATTSGLSYNEQFFGPGTRLTVL.

V is TRBV5-1 and J is TRBJ2-1; 9 nucleotides match TRBD1. The CDR3 runs 15 residues. Germline trimming cut 4 bases from V and 9 bases from J; bases unmatched to any gene: 11. Germline CDR1 and CDR2: SGHRS and YFSETQ. The CDR3 loop is CASSLGGQGRGEQFF. The CDR3 DNA reads as TGCGCCAGCAGCCTTGGCGGACAGGGGAGAGGTGAGCAGTTCTTC.

The rearrangement joins TRBV5-1 to TRBJ2-1; tentatively, D is TRBD2 (6 bases). CDR3 length: 16 residues. Germline V lookup: CDR1 SGHRS, CDR2 YFSETQ. V lost 3 bases to trimming and J lost 5 bases, with 18 bases between them. The CDR3, as DNA: TGCGCCAGCAGCTCTAATAGCCACGTAGCGGACAATGAGCAGTTCTTC. This codes for CASSSNSHVADNEQFF.

The V and J genes are TRBV11-2 and TRBJ2-4; D might be TRBD2 (5 bases). In germline, CDR1 is SGHAT, CDR2 FQNNGV. The CDR3 has 18 amino acids. Trimming left V 5 bases short and J 10 bases short, with 30 bases between. Written as DNA, the CDR3 is TGTGCCAGCAGCCCCCCTGGAGGCAGTCCACCCGGGGTTTGGATTCAGTACTTC. Translation gives CASSPPGGSPPGVWIQYF.

This clonotype was counted a few times. V gene TRBV7-2 combines with J gene TRBJ2-3; tentatively, D is TRBD2 (7 bases). This CDR3 region has 14 residues. Germline CDR1 is SGHTA and CDR2 is FQGNSA. V shed 7 bases and J shed 1 base, with 12 bases lying between them. CDR3 in DNA: TGTGCCAGCATTAGGGGGGGGGGCACAGATACGCAGTATTTT. Protein product: CASIRGGGTDTQYF.

This clonotype was picked up one time. V is TRBV6-1 and J is TRBJ2-7; D is perhaps TRBD2 (6 bases). The germline CDR1 and CDR2 sequences are MNHNS and SASEGT. The CDR3 contains 12 residues. V was pared by 7 bases and J by 5 bases, with 12 bases between. This CDR3 is CASTWGVNEQYV. The CDR3 bases are TGTGCCAGCACGTGGGGGGTGAACGAGCAGTACGTC.

This chain joins TRBV5-1 and TRBJ1-1; D gene unclear. The length of the CDR3 is 15 residues. Between the trimmed V and J ends, which lost 2 bases and 5 bases, there was a span of 16 bases. The V gene's germline CDR1 is SGHRS and CDR2 YFSETQ. The CDR3 here is CASSFGSWGVTEAFF. The CDR3 DNA sequence: TGCGCCAGCAGCTTCGGTTCGTGGGGTGTAACTGAAGCTTTCTTT.

The chain employs TRBV5-1 and TRBJ1-5; tentative D call: TRBD1 (6 bases). The CDR3 runs to 16 residues. Germline values: CDR1 SGHRS, CDR2 YFSETQ. Trimming shortened V by 0 bases and J by 1 base, and 11 bases separated the two germline ends. The chain's CDR3 is CASSLDGGQSNQPQHF. The CDR3 DNA reads as TGCGCCAGCAGCTTGGATGGGGGGCAGAGCAATCAGCCCCAGCATTTT.

The chain uses TRBV12-3 or TRBV12-4 and TRBJ2-5; unclear D gene. The CDR3 is 14 amino acids. With 5 bases removed from V and 0 bases from J, the gap between germline ends came to 10 bases. The CDR3 sequence: CASSPRPDQETQYF. In DNA, the CDR3 is TGTGCCAGCAGTCCCCGCCCTGACCAAGAGACCCAGTACTTC.

In this sample, this clonotype turned up a few times. V is TRBV3-1 and J is TRBJ2-5; D is unclear. CDR3 size: 13 residues. V dropped 1 base and J dropped 1 base, with 4 bases sitting between them. Germline V gives CDR1 LGHDT, CDR2 YNNKEL (reference sequence). In nucleotides, the CDR3 is TGTGCCAGCAGCCAAGCCGTCCAAGAGACCCAGTACTTC. It yields the protein CASSQAVQETQYF.

The V call is TRBV10-3, the J call TRBJ2-3; 11 nucleotides line up with TRBD2. There are 15 residues in the CDR3. V was pared by 8 bases and J by 2 bases, with 6 bases of the junction left unmatched. Germline V gives CDR1 ENHRY, CDR2 SYGVKD. In nucleotides, the CDR3 is TGTGCCATCGGGGAGACTAGCGGGAACACAGATACGCAGTATTTT. Protein product: CAIGETSGNTDTQYF.

This clonotype was counted many times. One junction end disagrees with the germline gene, perhaps due to a read error. This sequence joins TRBV4-1 and TRBJ1-1; 7 bases are a match to TRBD1. CDR3 length equals 15 residues. The germline gives CDR1 MGHRA, CDR2 YSYEKL. Here the CDR3 DNA reads TGTGCCAGCAGCCAGGTGGGGACAGCGAACACTGAAGCTTTCTTT. Amino acid sequence: CASSQVGTANTEAFF.

This clonotype showed up many times. The genes are TRBV28 and TRBJ1-5; TRBD1 might be the D (5 bases). The germline V and J ends were trimmed by 5 bases and 2 bases, with 16 bases remaining between them. The CDR3 consists of 16 residues. Per germline, CDR1 MDHEN and CDR2 SYDVKM. The CDR3 DNA follows: TGTGCCAGCAGTCCAGGGCTTTCCGGGGGCAATCAGCCCCAGCATTTT. The encoded protein is CASSPGLSGGNQPQHF.

The chain links TRBV11-1 to TRBJ2-1; 13 positions agree with TRBD2. This CDR3 is 20 amino acids long. Germline CDR1 reads SGHAT; CDR2 reads FQDESV (reference sequence). Trimming at V came to 2 bases and at J to 2 bases, leaving 12 bases not matched to a gene. CDR3 nucleotide sequence: TGTGCCAGCAGCTTAAAGTGGTCGACTAGCGGGAGGTCACCCTACAATGAGCAGTTCTTC. Translation gives CASSLKWSTSGRSPYNEQFF.

This clonotype was counted a few times. J is TRBJ2-7 and V is TRBV24-1; D is ambiguous. This CDR3 contains 13 residues. Germline-derived CDR1 and CDR2 are KGHDR and SFDVKD. The germline V and J ends were trimmed by 9 bases and 6 bases, with 17 bases remaining between them. DNA for the CDR3: TGTGCCACCTCGCACCCGCCTTCGGGCGAGCAGTACTTC. As protein: CATSHPPSGEQYF.

This chain connects TRBV5-1 to TRBJ2-2, with 7 bases matching TRBD1. CDR3 size: 16 residues. The V gene's germline CDR1 is SGHRS and CDR2 YFSETQ. With 4 bases clipped from V and 4 bases from J, the junction kept 10 bases outside the gene matches. CDR3 nucleotide sequence: TGCGCCAGCAGCGAGCTAATACAGGGGAGCACCGGGGAGCTGTTTTTT. Protein: CASSELIQGSTGELFF. The entire variable domain, with the rest obtained from reference TRBV5-1 and TRBJ2-2, is as follows: KAGVTQTPRYLIKTRGQQVTLSCSPISGHRSVSWYQQTPGQGLQFLFEYFSETQRNKGNFPGRFSGRQFSNSRSEMNVSTLELGDSALYLCASSELIQGSTGELFFGEGSRLTVL.

The chain combines TRBV6-1 with TRBJ2-2; the D gene is possibly TRBD1 (5 bases). CDR1 is MNHNS, CDR2 SASEGT, per germline. The CDR3 runs to 13 residues. The V end lost 8 bases, the J end lost 4 bases, and 11 bases lay between the germline ends. The CDR3 is CASVRVGTGELFF. The CDR3 DNA is TGTGCCAGCGTCAGGGTGGGCACCGGGGAGCTGTTTTTT.

The CDR3 is CASSQGFTVSSGNTIYF. The CDR3 DNA is TGCGCCAGCAGCCAAGGATTCACGGTGAGCTCTGGAAACACCATATATTTT. The rearrangement uses TRBV4-1 and TRBJ1-3; D remains unclear. Trimming took off 1 base at V and 0 bases at J, with 13 bases between the two ends. This CDR3 has 17 residues. Germline V gene sequence: CDR1 MGHRA, CDR2 YSYEKL.